This T cell receptor (beta chain) was documented in a study of OX40 agonist ivuxolimab in advanced cancers. On the study more broadly: The study gave patients intravenous ivuxolimab at 0.01 to 10 mg/kg every 2 weeks. Mean age around 64 years, range 23 to 79; about 85% male. Of the participants, over 30% had some prior anti-PD-1, anti-PD-L1 or anti-CTLA-4 therapy, which was allowed. Findings of the study overall: Average numbers of expanded clones were greater in CD8+ T cells than in CD4+.

V trimming: 6 bases; J trimming: 7 bases; junction bases outside the gene matches: 4. The CDR3 contains 13 residues. The germline V gene has CDR1 MNHNS and CDR2 SASEGT. This table comes from immunoSEQ multiplex PCR, and its TCRdb copy is limited to in-frame clones, with some not included. The table has about 48,000 clones, roughly 85% seen once. This clone has only one observation. Its antigen is as yet unknown. The starting material was CD4+ or CD8+ T cells sorted from blood, obtained in a trial of the OX40 agonist ivuxolimab. The chain recombines TRBV6-1 with TRBJ1-5; the match to TRBD1 covers 9 bases. This TCR was recovered from an adult with an advanced solid tumor such as melanoma, head and neck, liver or kidney cancer. CDR3 amino acids: CASRGQGWQPQHF. The CDR3 region has the DNA TGTGCCAGCAGGGGACAGGGATGGCAGCCCCAGCATTTT.